Each of the 2 T cell receptor beta chains below was sequenced from the same sample in a study of cytomegalovirus exposure and HLA in healthy donors (TCRdb year 2017). Preparation of the library involved the immunoSEQ multiplex PCR assay. The multiplex PCR relied on a mix of 60 forward primers for TCR Vbeta segments and 13 reverse primers for TCR Jbeta segments. Not all clones reach the TCRdb copy of this immuneACCESS table, which keeps in-frame sequences only. Checked studies attribute under half of the gap to unresolved V genes and leave the rest unexplained. The sample contains about 150,000 clones, over 65% of them found a single time. The ten largest make up approximately 13% of the sample. Source material: PBMCs. These receptors all stem from a man in his forties in good health and CMV-seropositive.

This chain joins TRBV5-1 and TRBJ2-3; TRBD1 might be the D (6 bases). This CDR3 spans 14 amino acids. V was cut by 4 bases and J by 2 bases, with 11 bases left in between. Germline assignment: CDR1 SGHRS and CDR2 YFSETQ. CDR3 loop: CASSLGQITDTQYF. In DNA form, the CDR3 reads TGCGCCAGCAGCCTGGGACAAATCACAGATACGCAGTATTTT. The entire variable domain, with the rest obtained from reference TRBV5-1 and TRBJ2-3, is as follows: KAGVTQTPRYLIKTRGQQVTLSCSPISGHRSVSWYQQTPGQGLQFLFEYFSETQRNKGNFPGRFSGRQFSNSRSEMNVSTLELGDSALYLCASSLGQITDTQYFGPGTRLTVL.

This clone came up once. CDR3 amino acids: CASNKDWLSYNEQFF. The DNA for the CDR3 is TGTGCCAGCAACAAGGACTGGCTCTCCTACAATGAGCAGTTCTTC. The rearrangement uses TRBV2 and TRBJ2-1; a weak D match, TRBD2 (5 bases). V lost 7 bases and J 0 bases, leaving 13 bases between the germline ends. Germline assignment: CDR1 SNHLY and CDR2 FYNNEI. CDR3 length equals 15 residues.